These T cell receptor beta chains were read from a single sample in a study of HIV-infected children after antiretroviral therapy interruption. TCRdb reprocessed the 3' RACE reads with MiXCR, giving one entry per CDR3 protein. Of more than 85,000 distinct CDR3 sequences in the sample, about 7% were seen once. This specimen was CD45RA+ CD4+ T cells from PBMCs, pooled from several time points, taken from a donor given antiretroviral therapy, either interrupted or continuous. The origin of the receptors is a pool of human donors with HIV. Each CDR3 is given with its conserved first and last residue. The order of the fields is J gene, V gene, D gene, clone size, CDR3 protein, CDR3 DNA. D genes are given only for firm matches. The listing skips clone size in some rows; elsewhere it reads once, few, many or a size class.

TRBJ2-2,TRBV5-8,.,many,CASSSPWGVGELFF,TGTGCCAGCAGTTCGCCGTGGGGGGTCGGGGAGCTGTTTTTT
TRBJ2-2,TRBV5-1,TRBD2,many,CASSSGLAGNTGELFF,TGCGCCAGCAGCTCGGGACTAGCGGGGAACACCGGGGAGCTGTTTTTT
TRBJ2-1,TRBV7-9,.,.,CASNHRAGEQFF,TGTGCCAGCAACCATCGGGCAGGTGAGCAGTTCTTC
TRBJ2-3,TRBV24-1,TRBD1,many,CATSDQWSRGLGTQYF,TGTGCCACCAGTGATCAATGGTCCAGGGGGCTAGGTACGCAGTATTTT
TRBJ2-7,TRBV19,TRBD1,many,CASSRTGVDYEQYF,TGTGCCAGTTCGCGGACAGGGGTCGACTACGAGCAGTACTTC
TRBJ1-1,TRBV15,.,few,CATARDGNTEAFF,TGTGCCACCGCTAGGGACGGGAACACTGAAGCTTTCTTT
TRBJ2-3,TRBV2,.,many,CASNRLSDTQYF,TGTGCCAGCAACCGTCTATCAGATACGCAGTATTTT
TRBJ1-1,TRBV29-1,.,many,CSVEVMGGFATEAFF,TGCAGCGTTGAAGTTATGGGGGGCTTTGCGACTGAAGCTTTCTTT
TRBJ1-1,TRBV5-1,.,many,CASSLRTNTEAFF,TGCGCCAGCAGCTTGAGGACGAACACTGAAGCTTTCTTT
TRBJ2-2,TRBV25-1,.,many,CASHRAGGGELFF,TGTGCCAGCCACAGGGCAGGTGGCGGGGAGCTGTTTTTT
TRBJ2-6,TRBV7-2,.,.,CASSALGVSGANVLTF,TGTGCCAGCAGTGCTTTGGGCGTCTCTGGGGCCAACGTCCTGACTTTC
TRBJ2-3,TRBV10-3,TRBD2,few,CAISEGISGSPDTQYF,TGTGCCATCAGTGAGGGAATTAGCGGGAGCCCAGATACGCAGTATTTT
TRBJ1-2,TRBV12-5,.,many,CASGLVFRGGTSYGYTF,TGTGCTAGTGGTTTGGTATTTCGAGGAGGCACATCCTATGGCTACACCTTC
TRBJ2-7,TRBV12-3/TRBV12-4,.,many,CASSSTPSTHEQYF,TGTGCCAGCAGTTCCACCCCCTCGACCCACGAGCAGTACTTC
TRBJ2-7,TRBV10-3,TRBD1,few,CAISVGGTTYEQYF,TGTGCCATCAGTGTAGGGGGCACTACCTACGAGCAGTACTTC
TRBJ2-2,TRBV5-1,TRBD1,.,CASSLAGKQGGPGELFF,TGCGCCAGCAGCTTGGCTGGAAAACAGGGGGGTCCCGGGGAGCTGTTTTTT
TRBJ1-6,TRBV12-3/TRBV12-4,.,few,CASSLGLGNSPLHF,TGTGCCAGCAGTTTGGGACTGGGGAATTCACCCCTCCACTTT
TRBJ1-1,TRBV29-1,.,many,CSVGHGNTEAFF,TGCAGCGTTGGTCACGGTAACACTGAAGCTTTCTTT
TRBJ2-7,TRBV5-4,.,many,CASSLAPGVGDEQYF,TGTGCCAGCAGCTTGGCCCCGGGGGTAGGAGACGAGCAGTACTTC
TRBJ1-5,TRBV5-6,.,many,CASSFRGLSQPQHF,TGTGCCAGCAGCTTCCGGGGACTGAGTCAGCCCCAGCATTTT
TRBJ1-2,TRBV12-3/TRBV12-4,.,few,CASSLALRGGYTF,TGTGCCAGCAGTTTAGCGCTGCGTGGTGGCTACACCTTC
TRBJ2-5,TRBV7-2,.,many,CASSLSAPGETQYF,TGTGCCAGCAGCCTATCGGCCCCGGGGGAGACCCAGTACTTC
TRBJ1-4,TRBV10-3,TRBD1,many,CAIGTGGLEEKLFF,TGTGCCATCGGGACAGGGGGCCTCGAGGAAAAACTGTTTTTT
TRBJ2-3,TRBV9,.,many,CASSVETDTDTQYF,TGTGCCAGCAGCGTAGAGACTGACACAGATACGCAGTATTTT
TRBJ2-7,TRBV12-3/TRBV12-4,.,few,CASSRGGRQKEQYF,TGTGCCAGCAGCCGTGGGGGGAGACAGAAAGAGCAGTACTTC
TRBJ2-3,TRBV11-1,.,.,CASSLGLTGTDTQYF,TGTGCCAGCAGCTTAGGACTTACGGGCACAGATACGCAGTATTTT
TRBJ2-3,TRBV29-1,.,few,CSVEDPGVRGTDTQYF,TGCAGCGTTGAAGATCCGGGGGTCAGGGGAACAGATACGCAGTATTTT
TRBJ1-4,TRBV18,TRBD1,many,CASSPTGTSNEKLFF,TGTGCCAGCTCACCGACAGGGACGTCTAATGAAAAACTGTTTTTT
TRBJ2-5,TRBV5-4,TRBD2,many,CASADKVLGGKETQYF,TGTGCCAGCGCCGACAAGGTCCTGGGGGGGAAAGAGACCCAGTACTTC
TRBJ2-4,TRBV28,.,many,CASSFGSDLAKNIQYF,TGTGCCAGCAGTTTCGGTAGCGACTTAGCCAAAAACATTCAGTACTTC
TRBJ2-7,TRBV5-1,TRBD1,many,CASSFGQGLGEQYF,TGCGCCAGCAGCTTCGGACAGGGTTTGGGGGAGCAGTACTTC
TRBJ2-7,TRBV23-1,.,many,CASSLQNAYEQYF,TGCGCCAGCAGTCTCCAGAATGCCTACGAGCAGTACTTC
TRBJ1-1,TRBV29-1,.,many,CSAGQLNTEAFF,TGCAGCGCAGGACAGCTGAACACTGAAGCTTTCTTT
TRBJ2-3,TRBV19,TRBD2,.,CASSIEAGGSPDTQYF,TGTGCCAGTAGTATAGAAGCGGGGGGGAGTCCAGATACGCAGTATTTT
TRBJ2-5,TRBV7-9,TRBD2,many,CASSLLAGVQETQYF,TGTGCCAGCAGCCTCCTAGCGGGGGTCCAAGAGACCCAGTACTTC
TRBJ1-2,TRBV3-1,.,few,CASSQDPGPNYGYTF,TGTGCCAGCAGCCAAGATCCAGGGCCGAACTATGGCTACACCTTC
TRBJ1-2,TRBV29-1,.,few,CSAPLGRNYGYTF,TGCAGCGCCCCCCTAGGAAGAAACTATGGCTACACCTTC
TRBJ1-1,TRBV30,.,many,CAWIRGGKNTEAFF,TGTGCCTGGATTAGGGGAGGGAAGAACACTGAAGCTTTCTTT
TRBJ2-7,TRBV5-6,TRBD1,many,CASSLPGQGVYEQYF,TGTGCCAGCAGCCTGCCGGGACAGGGGGTGTACGAGCAGTACTTC
TRBJ2-7,TRBV7-9,.,.,CASSLLGTDYEQYF,TGTGCCAGCAGCCTCCTAGGGACGGACTACGAGCAGTACTTC
TRBJ2-3,TRBV10-3,.,many,CAISESRPYSTDTQYF,TGTGCCATCAGTGAGTCTCGCCCTTACTCCACAGATACGCAGTATTTT
TRBJ2-3,TRBV5-1,.,many,CASSLGRWASDTQYF,TGCGCCAGCAGCTTAGGTCGGTGGGCCTCGGATACGCAGTATTTT
TRBJ2-7,TRBV5-1,TRBD2,.,CASSLTSGATYEQYF,TGCGCCAGCAGCTTGACTAGCGGGGCCACCTACGAGCAGTACTTC
TRBJ1-1,TRBV6-1,.,many,CASSEYDTEAFF,TGTGCCAGCAGTGAATATGACACTGAAGCTTTCTTT
TRBJ2-7,TRBV12-3/TRBV12-4,TRBD2,many,CASSRRRDYPREQYF,TGTGCCAGCAGCCGCCGCCGGGACTACCCACGGGAGCAGTACTTC
TRBJ2-7,TRBV11-2,TRBD1,few,CASSSFRDSTYEQYF,TGTGCCAGCAGCTCTTTTAGGGACAGCACCTACGAGCAGTACTTC
TRBJ1-4,TRBV4-1,.,.,CASSQHGVSPDNEKLFF,TGCGCCAGCAGCCAACATGGAGTGAGTCCCGATAATGAAAAACTGTTTTTT